These 30 T cell receptor beta chains were sequenced from one sample in a study of shared clonotypes between healthy human individuals. Assay used: immunoSEQ multiplex PCR; TCRdb lists only in-frame clones, some missing. The sample shows some 470,000 clones, around 78% of them seen only once. What was sequenced was PBMCs. The source is a woman in her 40s in good health. Some clones in this sample may be carry-over from other donors' samples.

The chain links TRBV5-1 to TRBJ2-2; 14 bases match TRBD2. With 3 bases clipped from V and 5 bases from J, the junction kept 9 bases outside the gene matches. The CDR3 totals 18 residues. From germline, CDR1 is SGHRS and CDR2 YFSETQ. The CDR3 region has the DNA TGCGCCAGCAGCTCAGGGACTAGCGGGAGTGCGGGAACCGGGGAGCTGTTTTTT. Translated: CASSSGTSGSAGTGELFF.

With regard to this clone: The same CDR3 arises from other DNA sequences in this sample as well. CDR3 in amino acids: CASSSTGSSYEQYF. CDR3 sequence (DNA): TGCGCCAGCAGCTCTACAGGTTCCTCCTACGAGCAGTACTTC. The rearrangement joins TRBV5-1 to TRBJ2-7, with D maybe TRBD1 (5 bases). Trimming shortened V by 3 bases and J by 0 bases, and 10 bases separated the two germline ends. Germline V gene data show CDR1 as SGHRS and CDR2 as YFSETQ. CDR3 size: 14 residues.

The chain has TRBV7-9 and TRBJ1-5; D is uncertain. Germline V gene lookup returns CDR1 SEHNR and CDR2 FQNEAQ (reference sequence). This CDR3 has 16 residues. The V and J ends lost 2 bases and 3 bases respectively, with 14 bases between them. The CDR3 sequence is CASSLFSSGTNQPQHF. The CDR3 DNA is TGTGCCAGCAGCTTATTTTCATCGGGTACCAATCAGCCCCAGCATTTT.

This clone was picked up many times. The rearrangement uses TRBV12-5 and TRBJ2-7; no clear D. The V gene lost 6 bases and the J gene lost 4 bases, with 10 bases spanning the gap. Germline V gene sequence: CDR1 LGHNT, CDR2 FRNRAP. This CDR3 has 12 amino acids. The CDR3 is CASGKSPYEQYF. DNA for the CDR3: TGTGCTAGTGGCAAATCCCCGTACGAGCAGTACTTC.

The chain recombines TRBV7-2 with TRBJ2-7, with a weak D call TRBD2 (5 bases). CDR1 and CDR2 from the germline V gene are SGHTA and FQGNSA. The CDR3 consists of 16 residues. V lost 1 base, J lost 3 bases, and 16 bases lay in between. CDR3 nucleotide sequence: TGTGCCAGCAGCTTAGTCCCCGATTCTCGGGGCTACGAGCAGTACTTC. Translation: CASSLVPDSRGYEQYF. The variable domain in full, with the rest retrieved from reference TRBV7-2 and TRBJ2-7, is GAGVSQSPSNKVTEKGKDVELRCDPISGHTALYWYRQSLGQGLEFLIYFQGNSAPDKSGLPSDRFSAERTGGSVSTLTIQRTQQEDSAVYLCASSLVPDSRGYEQYFGPGTRLTVT.

This chain uses TRBV7-3 with TRBJ2-3; the match to TRBD2 covers 10 bases. The CDR3 runs to 17 residues. Trimming at V came to 1 base and at J to 5 bases, leaving 9 bases not matched to a gene. CDR1 is SGHTA and CDR2 is FQGTGA in the germline V gene. The CDR3 here is CASSLNSPSGSGDTQYF. The DNA for the CDR3 is TGTGCCAGCAGCTTAAATTCTCCTAGCGGGAGTGGAGATACGCAGTATTTT. Looking up the rest from reference TRBV7-3 and TRBJ2-3 gives the full variable domain: GAGVSQTPSNKVTEKGKYVELRCDPISGHTALYWYRQSLGQGPEFLIYFQGTGAADDSGLPNDRFFAVRPEGSVSTLKIQRTERGDSAVYLCASSLNSPSGSGDTQYFGPGTRLTVL.

Ten or more counts support this clone. Other DNA sequences within the sample encode an identical CDR3. V usage is TRBV7-9 and J usage is TRBJ1-1; D is perhaps TRBD1 (5 bases). The CDR3 runs to 13 residues. Trimming removed 1 base at V and 8 bases at J, with 11 bases between. The V gene's germline CDR1 is SEHNR and CDR2 FQNEAQ (reference sequence). CDR3 in DNA: TGTGCCAGCAGCTTAGAGGGTGGGACCGAAGCTTTCTTT. The encoded protein is CASSLEGGTEAFF.

The CDR3, as DNA: TGTGCCAGCAGCCCCCCTTGGAGGGACAAAGGTGCCGGGGAGCTGTTTTTT. This sequence encodes CASSPPWRDKGAGELFF. The genes are TRBV9 and TRBJ2-2; possibly TRBD1 or TRBD2 for D (6 bases each). The germline CDR1 and CDR2 sequences are SGDLS and YYNGEE. V was shortened by 4 bases and J by 6 bases, with 22 bases between the two germline ends. CDR3 length equals 17 residues.

This clone came up once. The chain combines TRBV28 with TRBJ2-1, with D perhaps TRBD1 (6 bases). The V end was cut by 10 bases, the J end by 3 bases, with 16 bases between. This CDR3 has 14 amino acids. Germline V CDR1 and CDR2: MDHEN, SYDVKM. The CDR3 region is CATDEVGGYNEQFF. The CDR3 coding sequence is TGTGCCACTGATGAGGTAGGGGGCTACAATGAGCAGTTCTTC.

The genes are TRBV5-1 and TRBJ1-2; D is possibly TRBD1 (5 bases). Trimming left V 4 bases short and J 8 bases short, with 18 bases between. CDR1 is SGHRS and CDR2 is YFSETQ in the germline V gene. The CDR3 consists of 14 residues. This CDR3 is CASSLEGRGRGYTF. In DNA, the CDR3 is TGCGCCAGCAGCCTTGAAGGACGGGGCCGGGGCTACACCTTC.

This rearrangement joins TRBV6-1 to TRBJ2-7; 8 bases match TRBD2. The CDR3 contains 14 residues. Unmatched junction bases numbered 4, after V lost 6 bases and J lost 0 bases. Germline CDR1 and CDR2: MNHNS and SASEGT. The CDR3 here is CASRAAGASYEQYF. The CDR3 bases are TGTGCCAGCAGGGCAGCGGGGGCCTCCTACGAGCAGTACTTC.

The CDR3 reads CSVRPGPGTEGRDTQYF. In DNA, the CDR3 is TGCAGCGTTAGACCCGGTCCCGGGACCGAAGGTCGAGATACGCAGTATTTT. The chain recombines TRBV29-1 with TRBJ2-3, with D possibly called TRBD1 or TRBD2 (5 bases each). Germline CDR1 is SQVTM and CDR2 is ANQGSEA. This CDR3 is 17 amino acids long. V shed 5 bases and J shed 5 bases, with 26 bases lying between them.

The rearrangement uses TRBV5-1 and TRBJ2-7; no definite D call. This CDR3 spans 16 amino acids. The germline V gene has CDR1 SGHRS and CDR2 YFSETQ. The germline V and J ends were trimmed by 3 bases and 3 bases, with 19 bases remaining between them. The CDR3 DNA follows: TGCGCCAGCAGCTACCAGAGACGGGTTCGAGGCTACGAGCAGTACTTC. It yields the protein CASSYQRRVRGYEQYF.

The rearrangement links TRBV2 to TRBJ2-6, with D hard to call. This CDR3 comprises 14 residues. Trimming removed 5 bases from V and 0 bases from J, with 5 bases in between. Per germline, CDR1 SNHLY and CDR2 FYNNEI. The CDR3 DNA follows: TGTGCCAGCAGTTGGCGCTCTGGGGCCAACGTCCTGACTTTC. This translates into CASSWRSGANVLTF.

The chain uses TRBV6-5 and TRBJ1-5; D ambiguous. V was trimmed by 2 bases and J by 5 bases, leaving 7 bases between them. This CDR3 has 13 amino acids. CDR1 and CDR2 (germline): MNHEY, SVGAGI. The CDR3 nucleotides are TGTGCCAGCAGTTACGGTCCTGATCAGCCCCAGCATTTT. Its protein is CASSYGPDQPQHF.

The chain joins TRBV5-1 to TRBJ2-5; D possibly corresponds to TRBD1 (6 bases). From germline, CDR1 is SGHRS and CDR2 YFSETQ. The CDR3 length is 13 residues. Deletions cut 4 bases from V and 5 bases from J, with 12 bases between. The CDR3 here is CASSMTGGETQYF. Written as DNA, the CDR3 is TGCGCCAGCAGCATGACAGGTGGGGAGACCCAGTACTTC.

This chain uses TRBV11-2 with TRBJ1-1; 7 nucleotides line up with TRBD1. The germline V gene has CDR1 SGHAT and CDR2 FQNNGV. The junction had 6 bases not matched to a gene; V was cut back by 5 bases and J by 0 bases. There are 15 residues in the CDR3. In nucleotides, the CDR3 is TGTGCCAGCAGCCTACAGGACAGGCTGAACACTGAAGCTTTCTTT. Amino acids: CASSLQDRLNTEAFF.

The CDR3 loop reads CASSIGPGQTSYEQYF. The CDR3 region has the DNA TGTGCCAGTAGTATCGGGCCAGGACAGACGTCCTACGAGCAGTACTTC. V usage is TRBV19 and J usage is TRBJ2-7, with a possible D match to TRBD1 (6 bases). The V and J ends lost 3 bases and 1 base respectively, with 16 bases between them. Looked up from germline, CDR1 is LNHDA and CDR2 is SQIVND (reference sequence). The CDR3 has 16 amino acids.

This chain connects TRBV7-9 to TRBJ2-1; TRBD1 matches at 10 bases. Germline V CDR1 and CDR2: SEHNR, FQNEAQ (reference sequence). V trimming: 6 bases; J trimming: 3 bases; junction bases outside the gene matches: 8. The CDR3 spans 16 residues. CDR3 nucleotides: TGTGCCAGCAGTAGTCGGGACAGGGGTCTCTACAATGAGCAGTTCTTC. It codes for CASSSRDRGLYNEQFF.

This clone was seen more than once but under ten times. This chain uses TRBV29-1 with TRBJ1-5; TRBD1 agrees at 10 bases. The CDR3 runs to 13 residues. V dropped 6 bases and J dropped 7; count of bases not matched to a gene: 6. CDR1 is SQVTM and CDR2 is ANQGSEA in the germline V gene. The CDR3 DNA follows: TGCAGCGTAGTGACAGGGGGCGGACAGCCCCAGCATTTT. Translation gives CSVVTGGGQPQHF.

This chain connects TRBV4-2 to TRBJ1-3; 8 bases map to TRBD2. Gene TRBJ2-2 matches the end of the DNA better, so the J call may be wrong. There are 16 residues in the CDR3. Per germline, CDR1 LGHNA and CDR2 YNFKEQ. The CDR3 is CASSRSGREDTGELFF. In nucleotides, the CDR3 is TGTGCCAGCAGCCGCAGCGGGAGAGAGGACACCGGGGAGCTGTTTTTT.

On this clone: A much larger clone sits a single nucleotide away, making a read error possible. The gene calls are TRBV30 and TRBJ2-5, with 9 bases identical to TRBD1. The CDR3 is 15 amino acids. Germline V gene data show CDR1 as GTSNPN and CDR2 as SVGIG (reference sequence). Here the CDR3 reads CAWSGGQGAQGTQYF. DNA for the CDR3: TGTGCCTGGAGTGGGGGACAGGGCGCCCAAGGGACCCAGTACTTC.

The V and J genes are TRBV4-1 and TRBJ1-2, with D tentatively TRBD1 (6 bases). The V gene's germline CDR1 is MGHRA and CDR2 YSYEKL. V was shortened by 1 base and J by 6 bases, with 18 bases between the two germline ends. The length of the CDR3 is 16 residues. CDR3 amino acids: CASSQGDLGGRDGYTF. The CDR3 nucleotides are TGCGCCAGCAGCCAAGGGGACTTGGGGGGCCGAGATGGCTACACCTTC.

V usage is TRBV11-2 and J usage is TRBJ1-4; 8 nucleotides align to TRBD1. The V segment lost 5 bases and the J segment 8 bases; nucleotides outside the gene matches: 7. This CDR3 is built from 14 residues. Germline CDR1 and CDR2: SGHAT and FQNNGV. DNA for the CDR3: TGTGCCAGCAGCCCCGGACAGGGTTGGGAAAAACTGTTTTTT. Protein: CASSPGQGWEKLFF.

With regard to this clone: A read error is likely here: a far larger clone is one base away. V usage is TRBV25-1 and J usage is TRBJ2-7; 10 bases are a match to TRBD1. The CDR3 sequence is 14 residues long. V dropped 3 bases and J dropped 4; count of bases not matched to a gene: 3. CDR1 is MGHDK and CDR2 is SYGVNS in the germline V gene. CDR3 sequence reads: CASSDWDRGYEQYF. DNA of the CDR3: TGTGCCAGCAGTGACTGGGACAGGGGTTACGAGCAGTACTTC.

In this sample, this clone turned up a few times. The chain employs TRBV2 and TRBJ1-5, with D possibly TRBD1 on 5 matching bases. V was pared by 8 bases and J by 1 base, with 15 bases between. Germline lookup yields CDR1 SNHLY and CDR2 FYNNEI. The CDR3 loop spans 15 amino acids. The CDR3 is CASCLRETSNQPQHF. DNA of the CDR3: TGTGCCAGCTGTCTCAGGGAGACAAGCAATCAGCCCCAGCATTTT.

This chain uses TRBV27 with TRBJ2-7; 8 nucleotides line up with TRBD1. Losses at the gene ends were 6 bases for V and 6 bases for J; bases not matched to a gene: 13. The CDR3 totals 15 residues. CDR1 is MNHEY, CDR2 SMNVEV, per germline (reference sequence). CDR3 nucleotides: TGTGCCAGCAGGGGACAGACAGGGGCGGTGTCCGAGCAGTACTTC. Its protein is CASRGQTGAVSEQYF.

This clone was detected a few times. This chain connects TRBV7-4 to TRBJ2-7; D remains ambiguous. The CDR3 is 11 residues long. The germline CDR1 and CDR2 sequences are SGHVT and SQSDAQ. V lost 5 bases and J lost 5, with 7 bases in between. The CDR3 DNA is TGTGCCAGCAGCCCCGGAGACGAGCAGTACTTC. Translating gives CASSPGDEQYF.

This chain links TRBV6-5 with TRBJ2-7; TRBD1 might be the D (5 bases). The germline V and J ends were trimmed by 10 bases and 0 bases, with 10 bases remaining between them. The germline V gene encodes CDR1 MNHEY and CDR2 SVGAGI. The CDR3 is 12 amino acids. The CDR3 region is CATQGYSYEQYF. The DNA for the CDR3 is TGTGCCACTCAGGGCTACTCCTACGAGCAGTACTTC.

The chain combines TRBV28 with TRBJ2-7, with no clear D. V lost 6 bases, J lost 2 bases, and 11 bases lay in between. The germline V gene encodes CDR1 MDHEN and CDR2 SYDVKM. This CDR3 region has 13 residues. The CDR3 DNA sequence: TGTGCCAGCAGCTCCGGGCCTGCCTACGAGCAGTACTTC. Its translation is CASSSGPAYEQYF. The variable domain in full, with the rest retrieved from reference TRBV28 and TRBJ2-7, is DVKVTQSSRYLVKRTGEKVFLECVQDMDHENMFWYRQDPGLGLRLIYFSYDVKMKEKGDIPEGYSVSREKKERFSLILESASTNQTSMYLCASSSGPAYEQYFGPGTRLTVT.